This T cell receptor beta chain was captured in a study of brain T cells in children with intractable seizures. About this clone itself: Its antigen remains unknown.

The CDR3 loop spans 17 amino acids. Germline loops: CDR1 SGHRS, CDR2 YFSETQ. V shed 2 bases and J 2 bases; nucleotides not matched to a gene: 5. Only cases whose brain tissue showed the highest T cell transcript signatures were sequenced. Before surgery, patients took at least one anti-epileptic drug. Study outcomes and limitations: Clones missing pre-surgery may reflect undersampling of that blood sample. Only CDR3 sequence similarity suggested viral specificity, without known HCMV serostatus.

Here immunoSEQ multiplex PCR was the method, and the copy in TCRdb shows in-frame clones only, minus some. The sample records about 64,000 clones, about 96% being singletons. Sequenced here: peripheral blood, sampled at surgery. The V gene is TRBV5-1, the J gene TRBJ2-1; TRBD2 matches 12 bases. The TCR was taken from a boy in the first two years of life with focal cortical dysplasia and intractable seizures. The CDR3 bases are TGCGCCAGCAGCTTTTCTAGCGGGGGGGCCGCCTACAATGAGCAGTTCTTC. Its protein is CASSFSSGGAAYNEQFF.